The TCR beta chain under discussion was sequenced for a study of early stage breast cancer tumors. Background on the study: Eight or nine ER+/PR+/HER2- tumors were invasive ductal; four were invasive lobular. Roughly 10-fold was the mean read coverage per sample. Study findings and constraints: In 14 of 16 patients, blood comparison separated tumor from normal breast. Commonly generated sequences made up most enriched TCRB sequences shared between patients.

The protocol was immunoSEQ multiplex PCR, while the TCRdb copy is restricted to in-frame clones and leaves out a portion. The repertoire holds more than 55,000 clones, with approximately 80% as singletons. The CDR3 length is 15 residues. V lost 2 bases, J lost 8 bases, and 18 bases lay in between. Germline lookup yields CDR1 ENHRY and CDR2 SYGVKD. Details on this clone: Its antigen is undetermined.

The sequence derives from a person aged 35-49 years with breast cancer. The sequencing input was blood. The gene calls are TRBV10-3 and TRBJ1-2; D ambiguous. The CDR3 nucleotides read TGTGCCATCAGTGAGCCGGATAAGCCCCTGGAGGGCTACACCTTC. Translating it yields CAISEPDKPLEGYTF.